The 28 T cell receptor beta chains listed next were all sequenced from one sample in a study of cytomegalovirus exposure and HLA in healthy donors. The PCR ran on 60 Vbeta and 13 Jbeta primers. Data came from immunoSEQ multiplex PCR; TCRdb stores just in-frame clones and leaves some out. The sample gives roughly 150,000 clones, approximately 73% of which show up once; around 9.3% is in the top ten. Sequenced sample: PBMCs. The origin of the receptors is a man younger than 45 in good health and CMV-seropositive.

The chain combines TRBV10-2 with TRBJ1-1; D gene uncertain. Trimming cost V 9 bases and J 1 base, with 15 bases left between them. Germline V gives CDR1 WSHSY, CDR2 SAAADI. The CDR3 totals 14 residues. CDR3 bases: TGCGCCAGTCGCCTTCTGAGACAGAACACTGAAGCTTTCTTT. Translated: CASRLLRQNTEAFF.

This chain connects TRBV14 to TRBJ2-3; maybe TRBD2 (6 bases). Germline assignment: CDR1 SGHDN and CDR2 FVKESK. V lost 4 bases to trimming and J lost 4 bases, with 15 bases between them. The CDR3 spans 15 residues. DNA of the CDR3: TGTGCCAGCAGCCCCCGGTTGGAGGGATCAGATACGCAGTATTTT. It translates to CASSPRLEGSDTQYF.

The V gene is TRBV9, the J gene TRBJ2-6; the match to TRBD1 covers 10 bases. The germline V gene encodes CDR1 SGDLS and CDR2 YYNGEE. V shed 4 bases and J 2 bases; nucleotides not matched to a gene: 12. This CDR3 contains 19 residues. CDR3 loop: CASSSRQGAESTGANVLTF. CDR3 bases: TGTGCCAGCAGCTCAAGACAGGGGGCCGAATCAACTGGGGCCAACGTCCTGACTTTC.

The CDR3 bases are TGTGCCAGTAGTCCAGGGGCTGGGGGTCGAGCTTTCTTT. This codes for CASSPGAGGRAFF. The chain has TRBV19 and TRBJ1-1; maybe TRBD1 (6 bases). The CDR3 runs 13 residues. CDR1 and CDR2 (germline): LNHDA, SQIVND (reference sequence). Trimming removed 5 bases at V and 10 bases at J, with 17 bases between.

The genes are TRBV4-2 and TRBJ2-7, with TRBD1 as a possible D gene (8 bases). Germline V gene data show CDR1 as LGHNA and CDR2 as YNFKEQ. The germline V and J ends were trimmed by 3 bases and 2 bases, with 20 bases remaining between them. The CDR3 runs 17 residues. The CDR3 sequence is CASSQVLQGGSTYEQYF. CDR3 nucleotide sequence: TGTGCCAGCAGCCAGGTGTTACAGGGGGGGTCGACCTACGAGCAGTACTTC.

The chain links TRBV27 to TRBJ1-4, with D possibly being TRBD1 (6 bases). The CDR3 spans 13 residues. The V end lost 3 bases, the J end lost 7 bases, and 9 bases lay between the germline ends. The germline gives CDR1 MNHEY, CDR2 SMNVEV (reference sequence). CDR3 amino acids: CASSLTTGEKLFF. CDR3 nucleotide sequence: TGTGCCAGCAGTTTGACGACAGGTGAAAAACTGTTTTTT.

Written as DNA, the CDR3 is TGTGCCAGCAGCGAGGAGGGAGCGGTCACCGGGGAGCTGTTTTTT. Translation: CASSEEGAVTGELFF. The rearrangement uses TRBV9 and TRBJ2-2; D is perhaps TRBD2 (6 bases). Germline values: CDR1 SGDLS, CDR2 YYNGEE. V was trimmed by 3 bases and J by 4 bases, leaving 13 bases between them. CDR3 length: 15 amino acids.

This clone was recorded once. The V and J genes are TRBV28 and TRBJ1-2; tentatively, D is TRBD1 (6 bases). This CDR3 has 15 residues. The V gene lost 6 bases and the J gene lost 0 bases, with 14 bases spanning the gap. CDR1 is MDHEN and CDR2 is SYDVKM in the germline V gene. The CDR3 coding sequence is TGTGCCAGCAGGGACAGCTTTGGGGCTAACTATGGCTACACCTTC. It encodes CASRDSFGANYGYTF.

The DNA for the CDR3 is TGTGCCAGCAGCACAACCGGGACTACCATTTTATGGGAGCAGTTCTTC. Protein: CASSTTGTTILWEQFF. This chain links TRBV9 with TRBJ2-1; TRBD2 agrees at 7 bases. V gave up 4 bases and J gave up 10 bases; unmatched junction bases: 17. The CDR3 is 16 residues long. Germline CDR1 is SGDLS and CDR2 is YYNGEE. The variable domain in full, completed from reference TRBV9 and TRBJ2-1, reads DSGVTQTPKHLITATGQRVTLRCSPRSGDLSVYWYQQSLDQGLQFLIQYYNGEERAKGNILERFSAQQFPDLHSELNLSSLELGDSALYFCASSTTGTTILWEQFFGPGTRLTVL.

This clone was seen more than once but under ten times. The chain carries TRBV9 and TRBJ1-4, with D possibly TRBD1 on 5 matching bases. Germline V gene lookup returns CDR1 SGDLS and CDR2 YYNGEE. The CDR3 is 13 amino acids. Trimming took 3 bases from V and 8 from J, leaving 11 bases between them. CDR3 nucleotides: TGTGCCAGCAGCGGAAGGGGTCAGGAAAAACTGTTTTTT. Its translation is CASSGRGQEKLFF.

The chain links TRBV5-3 to TRBJ1-4, with 8 nucleotides matching TRBD1. TRBV5-3 qualifies as an ORF whose function is uncertain. This CDR3 comprises 15 residues. V shed 4 bases, J shed 7 bases, and the junction held 9 bases outside the gene matches. CDR3 nucleotides: TGTGCCAGAAGCATTAGGACAGGGAGTCCTGAAAAACTGTTTTTT. Amino acids: CARSIRTGSPEKLFF.

This chain links TRBV6-6 with TRBJ2-3; D uncertain. This CDR3 is built from 14 residues. V gave up 5 bases and J gave up 0 bases, with 9 bases separating them. Germline assignment: CDR1 MNHNY and CDR2 SVGAGI (reference sequence). CDR3: CASSQQFSTDTQYF. For the CDR3, the DNA is TGTGCCAGCAGTCAACAGTTCAGCACAGATACGCAGTATTTT.

The rearrangement joins TRBV14 to TRBJ1-4; no clear D gene. The CDR3 contains 13 residues. V shed 1 base and J shed 8 bases, with 8 bases lying between them. Germline CDR1 is SGHDN and CDR2 is FVKESK. DNA of the CDR3: TGTGCCAGCAGCCAAGGGCCAAAGGAAAAACTGTTTTTT. As protein: CASSQGPKEKLFF.

This clone was picked up one time. V is TRBV6-4 and J is TRBJ2-1, with 10 bases identical to TRBD2. V lost 5 bases, J lost 0 bases, and 4 bases stayed unmatched. The germline gives CDR1 MRHNA, CDR2 SNTAGT. The CDR3 consists of 16 residues. The CDR3 reads CASSRASGSSYNEQFF. In nucleotides, the CDR3 is TGTGCCAGCAGTAGGGCTAGCGGGAGCTCCTACAATGAGCAGTTCTTC.

The V call is TRBV7-8, the J call TRBJ1-5; weak D call: TRBD1 (6 bases). The CDR3 runs to 17 residues. In germline, CDR1 is SGHVS, CDR2 FQNEAQ. The germline V and J ends were trimmed by 10 bases and 1 base, with 23 bases remaining between them. CDR3: CATGTLQGSVSNQPQHF. The DNA for the CDR3 is TGTGCCACCGGCACCCTACAGGGCAGTGTGAGCAATCAGCCCCAGCATTTT.

In its sample, this clone was seen a few times. The chain links TRBV10-1 to TRBJ1-3; TRBD1 might be the D (5 bases). Germline loops: CDR1 WNHNN, CDR2 SYGVQD (reference sequence). The CDR3 is 15 amino acids. Trimming shortened V by 5 bases and J by 3 bases, and 14 bases separated the two germline ends. The CDR3 spells CASSTGGIGGNTIYF. Written as DNA, the CDR3 is TGCGCCAGCAGTACCGGGGGAATCGGTGGAAACACCATATATTTT.

The chain is built from TRBV25-1 and TRBJ2-7; no firm D call. V shed 3 bases and J shed 3 bases, with 3 bases lying between them. The CDR3 covers 11 residues. Germline assignment: CDR1 MGHDK and CDR2 SYGVNS. The CDR3 here is CASSDGYEQYF. The CDR3, as DNA: TGTGCCAGCAGTGACGGCTACGAGCAGTACTTC.

The chain uses TRBV6-5 and TRBJ2-7, with a tentative D call TRBD2 (5 bases). This CDR3 is 14 amino acids long. CDR1 and CDR2 from the germline V gene are MNHEY and SVGAGI. Trimming left V 6 bases short and J 3 bases short, with 15 bases between. This chain's CDR3 is CASRTTFSDYEQYF. The DNA of the CDR3 is TGTGCCAGCAGGACTACTTTTTCGGACTACGAGCAGTACTTC.

The chain joins TRBV11-2 to TRBJ2-1; D is possibly TRBD2 (5 bases). Per germline, CDR1 SGHAT and CDR2 FQNNGV. V dropped 4 bases and J dropped 2 bases, with 9 bases sitting between them. This CDR3 spans 14 amino acids. CDR3 amino acids: CASSSFGTYNEQFF. The CDR3 nucleotides are TGTGCCAGCAGCTCCTTCGGGACCTACAATGAGCAGTTCTTC.

The chain couples TRBV7-2 to TRBJ2-1, with 7 bases aligning to TRBD2. The CDR3 length is 16 residues. The junction had 6 bases not matched to a gene; V was cut back by 1 base and J by 3 bases. Germline CDR1 is SGHTA and CDR2 is FQGNSA. Written as DNA, the CDR3 is TGTGCCAGCAGCTTAGTTCGCCTAGCGGTCTACAATGAGCAGTTCTTC. Protein product: CASSLVRLAVYNEQFF.

This clone was seen a few times. The chain couples TRBV6-5 to TRBJ2-7; D may be TRBD2 (5 bases). The V and J ends lost 1 base and 0 bases respectively, with 7 bases between them. The CDR3 is 14 residues long. CDR1 MNHEY and CDR2 SVGAGI come from the germline V gene. CDR3 coding DNA: TGTGCCAGCAGTTACTTACGGGACTCCTACGAGCAGTACTTC. Translated, it gives CASSYLRDSYEQYF.

This chain connects TRBV6-5 to TRBJ2-2; a possible D gene is TRBD2 (5 bases). The ends were cut back, 6 bases at V and 5 bases at J, with 16 bases in the middle. CDR3 length: 15 amino acids. Germline CDR1 and CDR2: MNHEY and SVGAGI. CDR3 coding DNA: TGTGCCAGCAGCTGGGTAGCATCGGGGACCGGGGAGCTGTTTTTT. Translation: CASSWVASGTGELFF.

In this sample, this clone turned up once. The CDR3 sequence is CAISGSPGTEAFF. CDR3 DNA: TGTGCCATCAGTGGTTCCCCGGGAACTGAAGCTTTCTTT. V gene TRBV10-3 combines with J gene TRBJ1-1; D not certain. Trimming took 4 bases from V and 5 from J, leaving 11 bases between them. CDR1 and CDR2 from the germline V gene are ENHRY and SYGVKD. The CDR3 runs 13 residues.

This clone was counted only a few times. The chain is built from TRBV19 and TRBJ2-5; the match to TRBD2 covers 7 bases. CDR1 is LNHDA, CDR2 SQIVND, per germline (reference sequence). CDR3 length: 14 residues. With V trimmed by 6 bases and J by 1 base, 5 bases remained unmatched. The CDR3 sequence: CASSPRETQETQYF. CDR3 DNA: TGTGCCAGTAGCCCGCGGGAGACCCAAGAGACCCAGTACTTC.

This clone came up a few times. V and J are TRBV10-1 and TRBJ1-1; 7 positions match TRBD1. The J segment lost 0 bases and the V segment lost 3 bases, leaving 7 bases of the junction unmatched. Germline lookup yields CDR1 WNHNN and CDR2 SYGVQD (reference sequence). The CDR3 runs 16 residues. In DNA, the CDR3 is TGCGCCAGCAGTGATAAGACAGGGAGGATGAACACTGAAGCTTTCTTT. It translates to CASSDKTGRMNTEAFF.

This clone has just a few counts. One end of the junction is discordant with germline, which a read error may explain. The chain carries TRBV18 and TRBJ1-5; 8 bases agree with TRBD1. CDR3 size: 13 residues. Germline CDR1 reads KGHSH; CDR2 reads LQKENI. The CDR3 here is CASSSGGNQPQHF. CDR3 DNA sequence: TGTGCCAGCTCATCAGGGGGCAACCAGCCCCAGCATTTT.

Written as DNA, the CDR3 is TGTGCCAGCAGTTTATCGGACAGGGCAAACACTGAAGCTTTCTTT. Protein product: CASSLSDRANTEAFF. J is TRBJ1-1 and V is TRBV28, with 8 bases lining up with TRBD1. Germline CDR1 reads MDHEN; CDR2 reads SYDVKM. V lost 1 base and J lost 2; bases outside the gene matches: 3. CDR3 length: 15 residues.

This clone turned up a few times. The CDR3 coding sequence is TGTGCCAGTACCACGTTGACAGGGGATGGCTACACCTTC. It encodes CASTTLTGDGYTF. The chain is built from TRBV19 and TRBJ1-2; 8 bases agree with TRBD1. Germline V lookup: CDR1 LNHDA, CDR2 SQIVND (reference sequence). This CDR3 has 13 residues. The junction had 7 bases not matched to a gene; V was cut back by 7 bases and J by 6 bases. The full variable domain, completed using reference TRBV19 and TRBJ1-2, is DGGITQSPKYLFRKEGQNVTLSCEQNLNHDAMYWYRQDPGQGLRLIYYSQIVNDFQKGDIAEGYSVSREKKESFPLTVTSAQKNPTAFYLCASTTLTGDGYTFGSGTRLTVV.